The entry below gives a single T cell receptor (beta chain) sequence along with its context. The antigen is unknown. The sample is drawn from a study of siplizumab effects on memory and regulatory T cells. Study findings and constraints: Significantly reduced by siplizumab was the cumulative frequency of alloreactive sequences, namely those traceable to unstimulated CD4+ memory cells. Proof of suppressive function in proliferating Tregs from siplizumab cultures was not established.

The CDR3 consists of 15 residues. From germline, CDR1 is SGHDN and CDR2 FVKESK. The V end lost 2 bases, the J end lost 0 bases, and 8 bases lay between the germline ends. The assay was immunoSEQ multiplex PCR, and TCRdb's table has in-frame clones only and misses some. The sample lists roughly 120,000 clones, approximately 90% occurring once. The genes are TRBV14 and TRBJ1-3; TRBD1 might be the D (5 bases). The origin of this receptor is a human donor in good health. The sample comprised Tregs sorted from blood. CDR3: CASSQFRVSGNTIYF. CDR3 in DNA: TGTGCCAGCAGCCAATTCAGGGTCTCTGGAAACACCATATATTTT.